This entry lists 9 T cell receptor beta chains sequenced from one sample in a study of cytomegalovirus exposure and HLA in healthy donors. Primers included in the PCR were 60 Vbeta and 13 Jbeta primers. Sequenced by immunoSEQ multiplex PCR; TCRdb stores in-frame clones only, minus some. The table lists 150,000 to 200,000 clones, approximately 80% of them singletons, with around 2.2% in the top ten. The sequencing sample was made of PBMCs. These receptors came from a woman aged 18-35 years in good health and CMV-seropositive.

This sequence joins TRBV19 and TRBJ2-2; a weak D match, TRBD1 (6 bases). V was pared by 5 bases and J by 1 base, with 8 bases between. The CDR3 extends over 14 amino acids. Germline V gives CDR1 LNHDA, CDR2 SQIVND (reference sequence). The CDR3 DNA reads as TGTGCCAGTAGTCTGACAGGGAACACCGGGGAGCTGTTTTTT. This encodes CASSLTGNTGELFF.

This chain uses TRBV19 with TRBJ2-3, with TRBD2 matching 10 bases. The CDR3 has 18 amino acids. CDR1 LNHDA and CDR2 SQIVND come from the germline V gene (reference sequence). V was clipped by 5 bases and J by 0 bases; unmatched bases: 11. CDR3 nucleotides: TGTGCCAGTAGTCTTTCGGCTAGCGGGGGTGCTAGCACAGATACGCAGTATTTT. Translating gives CASSLSASGGASTDTQYF.

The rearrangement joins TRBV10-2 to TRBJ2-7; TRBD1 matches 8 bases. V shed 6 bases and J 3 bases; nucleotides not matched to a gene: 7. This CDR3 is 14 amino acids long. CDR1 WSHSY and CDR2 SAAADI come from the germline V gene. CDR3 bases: TGCGCCAGCAGCCAATTGACAGGGGTCTACGAGCAGTACTTC. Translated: CASSQLTGVYEQYF.

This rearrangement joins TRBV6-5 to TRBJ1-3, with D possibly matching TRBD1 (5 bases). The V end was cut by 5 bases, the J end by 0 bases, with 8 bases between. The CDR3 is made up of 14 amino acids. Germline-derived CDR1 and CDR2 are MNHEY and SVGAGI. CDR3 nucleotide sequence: TGTGCCAGCAGTAAGACAGACTCTGGAAACACCATATATTTT. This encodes CASSKTDSGNTIYF.

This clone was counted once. Here the CDR3 reads CASSQVGGAGGLETQYF. CDR3 bases: TGTGCCAGCAGCCAAGTAGGTGGGGCAGGGGGCCTGGAGACCCAGTACTTC. V gene TRBV4-2 combines with J gene TRBJ2-5, with 8 bases identical to TRBD1. Germline trimming cut 1 base from V and 5 bases from J; bases unmatched to any gene: 12. Germline assignment: CDR1 LGHNA and CDR2 YNFKEQ. CDR3 length: 17 amino acids.

The CDR3 loop is CASSQMGHPHNYGYTF. CDR3 nucleotides: TGTGCCAGCAGTCAAATGGGACATCCTCACAACTATGGCTACACCTTC. V is TRBV28 and J is TRBJ1-2; tentative D call: TRBD1 (6 bases). CDR1 is MDHEN and CDR2 is SYDVKM in the germline V gene. Between the trimmed V and J ends, which lost 5 bases and 2 bases, there was a span of 18 bases. The CDR3 is 16 amino acids.

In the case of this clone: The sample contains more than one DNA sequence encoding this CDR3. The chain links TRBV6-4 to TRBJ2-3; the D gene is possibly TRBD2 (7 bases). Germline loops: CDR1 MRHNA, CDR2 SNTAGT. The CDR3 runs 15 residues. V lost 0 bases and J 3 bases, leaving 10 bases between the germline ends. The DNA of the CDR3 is TGTGCCAGCAGTGACTCGAGGGGGGGGACAGATACGCAGTATTTT. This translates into CASSDSRGGTDTQYF.

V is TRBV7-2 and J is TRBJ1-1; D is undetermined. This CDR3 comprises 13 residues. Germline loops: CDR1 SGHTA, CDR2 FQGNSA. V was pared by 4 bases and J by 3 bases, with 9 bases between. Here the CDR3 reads CASSSRRDTEAFF. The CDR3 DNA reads TGTGCCAGCAGCTCCAGACGGGACACTGAAGCTTTCTTT.

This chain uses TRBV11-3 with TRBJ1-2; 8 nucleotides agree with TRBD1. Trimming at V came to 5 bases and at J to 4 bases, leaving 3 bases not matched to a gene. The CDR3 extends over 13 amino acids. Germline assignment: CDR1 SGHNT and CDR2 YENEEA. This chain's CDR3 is CASSPGQVYGYTF. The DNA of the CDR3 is TGTGCCAGCAGCCCGGGACAGGTCTATGGCTACACCTTC.